This passage covers 7 T cell receptor beta chains from one sample sequenced in a study of cytomegalovirus exposure and HLA in healthy donors. Profiling relied on immunoSEQ multiplex PCR, and the TCRdb table lists in-frame clones only, not all of them. Here the sample spans more than 100,000 clones, 88% being singletons. The sequencing sample was made of PBMCs. Every receptor here comes from a man between 25 and 39 years old in good health and CMV-seronegative.

J is TRBJ2-1 and V is TRBV7-2; 9 bases match TRBD1. The CDR3 is 15 residues long. CDR1 and CDR2 from the germline V gene are SGHTA and FQGNSA. The V segment lost 2 bases and the J segment 4 bases; nucleotides outside the gene matches: 3. CDR3 in amino acids: CASSLIGQGYNEQFF. The CDR3 DNA reads as TGTGCCAGCAGCTTAATTGGACAGGGGTACAATGAGCAGTTCTTC.

The rearrangement links TRBV21-1 to TRBJ2-7; no check of the table's D call, TRBD2, against the DNA was made. TRBV21-1 counts as a pseudogene. The CDR3 length is 14 residues. CDR3 sequence: CASSGAFGSYEQYF. CDR3 bases: TGTGCCAGCAGTGGAGCTTTTGGCTCCTACGAGCAGTACTTC.

V is TRBV19 and J is TRBJ1-1, with D possibly being TRBD1 (5 bases). This CDR3 is built from 14 residues. Germline V gene data show CDR1 as LNHDA and CDR2 as SQIVND (reference sequence). Trimming removed 2 bases at V and 4 bases at J, with 11 bases between. The CDR3 nucleotides are TGTGCCAGTAGTATATCAGGGTGGGGCACTGAAGCTTTCTTT. Translation: CASSISGWGTEAFF.

V gene TRBV18 combines with J gene TRBJ1-1; no definite D call. The CDR3 length is 14 residues. Germline V gene sequence: CDR1 KGHSH, CDR2 LQKENI. Trimming stripped 3 bases from V and 3 bases from J, with 11 bases between. The CDR3 here is CASSPFYSDTEAFF. The DNA of the CDR3 is TGTGCCAGCTCACCGTTTTATTCCGACACTGAAGCTTTCTTT.

The chain is built from TRBV29-1 and TRBJ2-2; 7 bases line up with TRBD2. The germline V gene has CDR1 SQVTM and CDR2 ANQGSEA. V was pared by 4 bases and J by 6 bases, with 5 bases of the junction left unmatched. This CDR3 region has 13 residues. The CDR3 DNA sequence: TGCAGCGTTGGGCGGGAGAAGCCCGGGGAGCTGTTTTTT. Residues: CSVGREKPGELFF.

This clone was seen just once. The chain employs TRBV5-1 and TRBJ2-3; D gene unclear. V was trimmed by 0 bases and J by 2 bases, leaving 16 bases between them. The CDR3 loop spans 17 amino acids. The germline CDR1 and CDR2 sequences are SGHRS and YFSETQ. The DNA for the CDR3 is TGCGCCAGCAGCTTGGACCCTTTGAGGCAACACACAGATACGCAGTATTTT. Its translation is CASSLDPLRQHTDTQYF.

This clone was seen once. The CDR3: CASSQDSSSGANVLTF. CDR3 coding DNA: TGCGCCAGCAGCCAAGATTCGAGCTCTGGGGCCAACGTCCTGACTTTC. This chain connects TRBV4-3 to TRBJ2-6; D uncertain. CDR3 length: 16 residues. CDR1 LGHNA and CDR2 YSLEER come from the germline V gene. V was cut by 0 bases and J by 0 bases, with 6 bases left in between.